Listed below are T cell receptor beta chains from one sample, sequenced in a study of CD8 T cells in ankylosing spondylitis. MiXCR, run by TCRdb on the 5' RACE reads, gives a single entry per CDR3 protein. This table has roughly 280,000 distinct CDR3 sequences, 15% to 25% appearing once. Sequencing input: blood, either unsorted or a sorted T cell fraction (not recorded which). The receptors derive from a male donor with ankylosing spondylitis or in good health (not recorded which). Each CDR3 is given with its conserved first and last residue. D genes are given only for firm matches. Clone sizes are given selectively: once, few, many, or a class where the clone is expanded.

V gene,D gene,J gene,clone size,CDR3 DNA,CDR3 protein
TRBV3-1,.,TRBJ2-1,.,TGTGCCAGCAGCCAAGGGGGAAGTGAGCTGTTCTTC,CASSQGGSELFF
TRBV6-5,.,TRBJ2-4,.,TGTGCCAGCGGTCGTGGGATTCAGTACTTC,CASGRGIQYF
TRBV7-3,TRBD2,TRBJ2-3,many,TGTGCCAGCAGCCCCGGGACTAGCGGGTTTACAGATACGCAGTATTTT,CASSPGTSGFTDTQYF
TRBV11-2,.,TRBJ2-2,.,TGTGCCAGCAGCTTAGTCGCGGGGACCACAAGTCCCGGGGAGCTGTTTTTT,CASSLVAGTTSPGELFF
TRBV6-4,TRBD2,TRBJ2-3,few,TGTGCCAGCAGTGACGCGGGAGAGACAGATACGCAGTATTTT,CASSDAGETDTQYF
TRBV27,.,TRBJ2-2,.,TGTGCCAGCAGTTTGGAGAGGGGTGGGGAGCTGTTTTTT,CASSLERGGELFF
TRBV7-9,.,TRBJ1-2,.,TGTGCCAGCAGCTTGTTTGCAGCAGGGGCGTCCTATGGCTACACCTTC,CASSLFAAGASYGYTF
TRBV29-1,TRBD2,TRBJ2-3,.,TGCAGCGTTTTGGGGGGGGGCACAGATACGCAGTATTTT,CSVLGGGTDTQYF
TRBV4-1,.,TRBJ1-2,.,TGCGCCAGCAGCCCACAACAGACAGTCTATGGCTACACCTTC,CASSPQQTVYGYTF
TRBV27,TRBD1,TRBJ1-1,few,TGTGCCAGCAGTGAGGACAGGGGCGGAGTGAACACTGAAGCTTTCTTT,CASSEDRGGVNTEAFF
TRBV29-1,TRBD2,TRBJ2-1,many,TGCAGCGTCAGTTCCGGGACTAGCTCTATACATGAGCAGTTCTTC,CSVSSGTSSIHEQFF
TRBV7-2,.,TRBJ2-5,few,TGTGCCAGCAGCTTCTTGGCGAGAGAGACCCAGTACTTC,CASSFLARETQYF
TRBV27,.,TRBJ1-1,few,TGTGCCAGCAAAGGGTACAGGGCACAGAACACTGAAGCTTTCTTT,CASKGYRAQNTEAFF